This T cell receptor (beta chain) came from a study of cytomegalovirus exposure and HLA in healthy donors. Study background: There were approximately 85 million unique TCRs (from HLA-typed donors) in an early data release. Genotyping showed roughly 81% of a few hundred donors falling in the Caucasian-associated ancestry cluster.

Use of 60 Vbeta and 13 Jbeta primers characterized the PCR. The method was immunoSEQ multiplex PCR; TCRdb's version includes in-frame clones alone and lacks a portion of them. The sample lists about 82,000 clones, approximately 69% occurring once. Notes on the study in general: Among the CMV-associated chains, a few were confirmed in vitro as specific for CMV antigens. Prediction of most subjects' HLA-A and HLA-B alleles by TCR beta sequences was reportedly accurate.

This CDR3 spans 12 amino acids. Germline loops: CDR1 SGDLS, CDR2 YYNGEE. The V gene lost 3 bases and the J gene lost 6 bases, with 10 bases spanning the gap. Worth noting for this clone: Its cognate antigen is unknown.

Specimen: PBMCs. The receptor comes from a man aged 25 to 40 in good health and CMV-seropositive. The chain combines TRBV9 with TRBJ2-7, with D unclear. The chain's CDR3 is CASSGDIGEQYF. CDR3 DNA sequence: TGTGCCAGCAGCGGAGACATCGGCGAGCAGTACTTC.